A single sample is the source of the 32 T cell receptor beta chains below, sequenced in a study of shared clonotypes between healthy human individuals. Sequenced by immunoSEQ multiplex PCR; TCRdb stores in-frame clones only, minus some. The sample includes about 1 million clones, 70% to 80% of them seen just once. Sequencing used memory CD4+ T cells sorted from blood. Specified subset: CD45RA-negative fraction. The receptors here all came from a man aged 18 to 35 in good health.

The CDR3 is CASSFLAGGAPYNEQFF. The CDR3 nucleotides are TGTGCCAGCAGCTTTTTAGCGGGAGGGGCCCCCTACAATGAGCAGTTCTTC. The genes are TRBV11-2 and TRBJ2-1; 11 positions match TRBD2. With V trimmed by 3 bases and J by 2 bases, 6 bases remained unmatched. This CDR3 is built from 17 residues. CDR1 is SGHAT, CDR2 FQNNGV, per germline.

The J gene is TRBJ2-2, the V gene TRBV7-8; D ambiguous. V was clipped by 2 bases and J by 0 bases, with 10 bases between them. CDR3 size: 16 residues. Germline V lookup: CDR1 SGHVS, CDR2 FQNEAQ. The CDR3 spells CASSLRLPANTGELFF. DNA for the CDR3: TGTGCCAGCAGCTTACGTCTGCCCGCGAACACCGGGGAGCTGTTTTTT.

The chain couples TRBV5-4 to TRBJ2-3; 8 positions agree with TRBD1. V shed 2 bases and J 4 bases; nucleotides not matched to a gene: 9. The CDR3 contains 16 residues. Germline-derived CDR1 and CDR2 are SGHNT and YYREEE (reference sequence). The CDR3 bases are TGTGCCAGCAGCTTAGGACAGGGTCGGTACGCAGATACGCAGTATTTT. Amino acids: CASSLGQGRYADTQYF.

Remarks on this clone: This sequence is one base from a far larger clone and is likely a read error. This chain joins TRBV21-1 and TRBJ2-7; TRBD1 is the table's D call, not checked against the DNA. TRBV21-1 is deemed a pseudogene. CDR3 length: 21 residues. The DNA for the CDR3 is TGTGCCAGCGGCAAAACCCTGAACCGGGACAGGGGGCCCCCAGAGAAGGTCGAGCAGTACTTC. This codes for CASGKTLNRDRGPPEKVEQYF.

Comments on this clone: At the DNA level, this CDR3 is encoded by other sequences in the same sample as well. This sequence joins TRBV10-3 and TRBJ2-7, with TRBD2 identical over 11 bases. Trimming took 0 bases from V and 2 from J; bases not matched to a gene: 3. The CDR3 sequence is 16 residues long. In germline, CDR1 is ENHRY, CDR2 SYGVKD. CDR3 protein: CAISESLAGGAYEQYF. In DNA, the CDR3 is TGTGCCATCAGTGAGTCGTTAGCGGGAGGGGCCTACGAGCAGTACTTC.

The count of this clone is one. This rearrangement joins TRBV6-1 to TRBJ2-7; D remains unclear. The CDR3 length is 14 residues. Trimming cost V 7 bases and J 2 bases, with 15 bases left between them. Germline V lookup: CDR1 MNHNS, CDR2 SASEGT. CDR3 in DNA: TGTGCCAGCACCCCTGCGGCCCCCCCCTACGAGCAGTACTTC. This encodes CASTPAAPPYEQYF.

This clone was counted at least ten times. The chain uses TRBV5-1 and TRBJ2-7; D may match TRBD1 or TRBD2 (7 bases each). CDR3 length: 15 residues. V lost 5 bases and J 4 bases, leaving 19 bases between the germline ends. CDR1 is SGHRS, CDR2 YFSETQ, per germline. The CDR3 sequence: CASSSSTGRGYEQYF. The CDR3 nucleotides are TGCGCCAGCAGTTCATCGACAGGGAGGGGATACGAGCAGTACTTC. The variable domain in full, with the rest retrieved from reference TRBV5-1 and TRBJ2-7, is KAGVTQTPRYLIKTRGQQVTLSCSPISGHRSVSWYQQTPGQGLQFLFEYFSETQRNKGNFPGRFSGRQFSNSRSEMNVSTLELGDSALYLCASSSSTGRGYEQYFGPGTRLTVT.

The gene calls are TRBV28 and TRBJ1-5; 12 nucleotides match TRBD1. Germline assignment: CDR1 MDHEN and CDR2 SYDVKM. J lost 7 bases, V lost 6 bases, and 7 bases had no gene match. The CDR3 sequence is 15 residues long. In DNA, the CDR3 is TGTGCCAGCAGCCTCACCGGGACAGGGGGCCAGCCCCAGCATTTT. This translates into CASSLTGTGGQPQHF.

The V gene is TRBV4-2, the J gene TRBJ2-2; TRBD1 is a possible D gene (5 bases). Germline V gives CDR1 LGHNA, CDR2 YNFKEQ. This CDR3 is 16 amino acids long. Trimming took off 0 bases at V and 2 bases at J, with 10 bases between the two ends. Here the CDR3 DNA reads TGTGCCAGCAGCCAAGACAGGGTAGTCAACACCGGGGAGCTGTTTTTT. Its translation: CASSQDRVVNTGELFF.

In nucleotides, the CDR3 is TGTGCCAGCAGCTTTGGGACAGGGACGGGTCAGCCCCAGCATTTT. Amino acids: CASSFGTGTGQPQHF. The chain joins TRBV11-2 to TRBJ1-5, with TRBD1 identical over 9 bases. This CDR3 has 15 amino acids. Germline V lookup: CDR1 SGHAT, CDR2 FQNNGV. J gave up 6 bases and V 3 bases, and 6 bases lay outside the gene matches.

V usage is TRBV29-1 and J usage is TRBJ1-1, with unresolved D. The CDR3 has 11 residues. Per germline, CDR1 SQVTM and CDR2 ANQGSEA. V lost 7 bases to trimming and J lost 1 base, with 7 bases between them. CDR3 nucleotide sequence: TGCAGCGCGCGGAGGAACACTGAAGCTTTCTTT. It encodes CSARRNTEAFF.

The V gene is TRBV7-9, the J gene TRBJ2-7, with 7 bases identical to TRBD2. The CDR3 covers 14 residues. Germline CDR1 reads SEHNR; CDR2 reads FQNEAQ (reference sequence). V lost 5 bases to trimming and J lost 2 bases; unmatched junction nucleotides: 6. The CDR3 loop is CASSLGLAAYEQYF. In DNA form, the CDR3 reads TGTGCCAGCAGCCTCGGCCTAGCGGCCTACGAGCAGTACTTC.

This clone occurred once. The chain couples TRBV11-2 to TRBJ2-1, with 8 bases lining up with TRBD2. The germline gives CDR1 SGHAT, CDR2 FQNNGV. The CDR3 sequence is 16 residues long. V lost 5 bases, J lost 4 bases, and 10 bases stayed unmatched. The CDR3 DNA reads as TGTGCCAGCAGCCTGACCTTAGCGGGGTTGTACAATGAGCAGTTCTTC. Amino acid sequence: CASSLTLAGLYNEQFF.

The chain has TRBV4-2 and TRBJ1-1; D is uncertain. Between the trimmed V and J ends, which lost 1 base and 5 bases, there was a span of 14 bases. CDR1 is LGHNA and CDR2 is YNFKEQ in the germline V gene. The CDR3 has 15 amino acids. The CDR3 sequence is CASSQGLLLETEAFF. The CDR3 region has the DNA TGTGCCAGCAGCCAAGGCTTGTTGTTGGAGACTGAAGCTTTCTTT.

V gene TRBV10-1 combines with J gene TRBJ2-1, with D tentatively TRBD2 (6 bases). V was pared by 9 bases and J by 7 bases, with 16 bases between. There are 13 residues in the CDR3. Germline CDR1 WNHNN, CDR2 SYGVQD (reference sequence). This CDR3 reads CARGGLPANEQFF. CDR3 DNA: TGCGCCAGGGGGGGACTCCCCGCTAATGAGCAGTTCTTC.

The chain combines TRBV12-1 with TRBJ1-1; the table's D call, TRBD1, was not checked against the DNA. TRBV12-1 is classified as a pseudogene. The CDR3 consists of 16 residues. CDR3 sequence: CASSSRIYTGRTEAFF. As DNA, the CDR3 is TGTGCCAGCAGCTCCCGGATATACACAGGGCGCACTGAAGCTTTCTTT.

The chain uses TRBV28 and TRBJ1-2; the D gene is possibly TRBD1 (5 bases). This CDR3 has 13 residues. Deletions cut 3 bases from V and 6 bases from J, with 11 bases between. Germline values: CDR1 MDHEN, CDR2 SYDVKM. CDR3 DNA: TGTGCCAGCAGTTTCTCGACGGGGGATGGCTACACCTTC. Translating it yields CASSFSTGDGYTF.

For this clone: A single base separates this from a much larger clone, so it may be a read error. The sample carries other DNA sequences with the same CDR3. In DNA form, the CDR3 reads TGTGCCAGCAGTAACTACAATGAGCAGTTCTTC. Translated: CASSNYNEQFF. The chain combines TRBV6-6 with TRBJ2-1; D gene unclear. The V end was cut by 5 bases, the J end by 3 bases, with 2 bases between. CDR1 MNHNY and CDR2 SVGAGI come from the germline V gene (reference sequence). The CDR3 consists of 11 residues.

In its sample, this clone was seen a few times. A read error may account for a junction end that differs from germline. The chain has TRBV7-7 and TRBJ2-1, with D possibly being TRBD1 (5 bases). CDR3 length equals 15 residues. Germline assignment: CDR1 SSHAT and CDR2 FNYEAQ (reference sequence). As DNA, the CDR3 is TGTGCTAGCAGCTTAAGTAAGGGGCGCTACAATGAGCAGTTCTTC. As protein: CASSLSKGRYNEQFF.

The chain couples TRBV5-4 to TRBJ1-5; 7 nucleotides match TRBD1. Germline CDR1 is SGHNT and CDR2 is YYREEE (reference sequence). This CDR3 spans 18 amino acids. Trimming took 2 bases from V and 3 from J; bases not matched to a gene: 14. The CDR3 reads CASSFISSRTGNNQPQHF. In nucleotides, the CDR3 is TGTGCCAGCAGCTTTATTTCTTCGAGGACAGGTAACAATCAGCCCCAGCATTTT.

The chain recombines TRBV10-2 with TRBJ1-1; D might be TRBD1 (6 bases). Trimming took off 4 bases at V and 1 base at J, with 13 bases between the two ends. CDR1 is WSHSY and CDR2 is SAAADI in the germline V gene. The CDR3 loop spans 15 amino acids. CDR3 protein: CASSVGGERNTEAFF. As DNA, the CDR3 is TGCGCCAGCAGTGTAGGGGGAGAAAGGAACACTGAAGCTTTCTTT.

This clone showed up many times. This chain joins TRBV5-1 and TRBJ1-3; a weak D match, TRBD1 (5 bases). Germline V gene data show CDR1 as SGHRS and CDR2 as YFSETQ. The CDR3 consists of 15 residues. V lost 3 bases and J lost 7, with 17 bases in between. CDR3 bases: TGCGCCAGCAGCTCGACCATGGGACCGGAGAACACCATATATTTT. Translation: CASSSTMGPENTIYF.

The chain carries TRBV7-8 and TRBJ1-5, with D perhaps matching TRBD1 (5 bases). The V gene lost 3 bases and the J gene lost 6 bases, with 18 bases spanning the gap. The germline CDR1 and CDR2 sequences are SGHVS and FQNEAQ. This CDR3 comprises 16 residues. CDR3 sequence (DNA): TGTGCCAGCAGCTTCCGGGACGTGAACTGGGCTCAGCCCCAGCATTTT. This codes for CASSFRDVNWAQPQHF.

This clone was counted a few times. This chain joins TRBV19 and TRBJ1-2; no firm D call. CDR1 is LNHDA and CDR2 is SQIVND in the germline V gene (reference sequence). This CDR3 has 17 residues. The ends were cut back, 1 base at V and 0 bases at J, with 15 bases in the middle. The CDR3: CASSIARKWGSNYGYTF. In DNA form, the CDR3 reads TGTGCCAGTAGTATAGCTCGGAAGTGGGGATCTAACTATGGCTACACCTTC.

The sample holds one count of this clone. V gene TRBV19 combines with J gene TRBJ1-6; D perhaps matches TRBD1 (5 bases). The CDR3 length is 15 residues. The germline V gene has CDR1 LNHDA and CDR2 SQIVND (reference sequence). Deletions cut 6 bases from V and 6 bases from J, with 15 bases between. CDR3 sequence: CASRDTWHGNSPLHF. CDR3 nucleotide sequence: TGTGCCAGTAGGGACACCTGGCATGGTAATTCACCCCTCCACTTT.

The rearrangement links TRBV27 to TRBJ2-2, with TRBD1 matching 8 bases. This CDR3 comprises 16 residues. V trimming: 5 bases; J trimming: 5 bases; junction bases outside the gene matches: 10. Germline CDR1 reads MNHEY; CDR2 reads SMNVEV (reference sequence). The chain's CDR3 is CASSTLDRGWTGELFF. In nucleotides, the CDR3 is TGTGCCAGCAGTACCCTAGACAGGGGTTGGACCGGGGAGCTGTTTTTT.

This clone has just one count. The rearrangement uses TRBV6-1 and TRBJ2-7; 12 bases line up with TRBD2. V lost 3 bases, J lost 2 bases, and 8 bases stayed unmatched. CDR1 and CDR2 (germline): MNHNS, SASEGT. The CDR3 totals 17 residues. The CDR3 sequence: CASSDKGTSGSAYEQYF. The CDR3 DNA sequence: TGTGCCAGCAGTGATAAAGGGACTAGCGGGTCCGCCTACGAGCAGTACTTC.

The V and J genes are TRBV9 and TRBJ1-2; weak D call: TRBD1 (5 bases). Germline assignment: CDR1 SGDLS and CDR2 YYNGEE. CDR3 length: 15 amino acids. V was cut by 0 bases and J by 4 bases, with 13 bases left in between. CDR3 nucleotides: TGTGCCAGCAGCGTAGGGGACCACACACGCTATGGCTACACCTTC. It is translated as CASSVGDHTRYGYTF.

The chain employs TRBV5-1 and TRBJ2-2; 7 bases agree with TRBD1. The CDR3 has 15 amino acids. The V segment lost 4 bases and the J segment 0 bases; nucleotides outside the gene matches: 3. Looked up from germline, CDR1 is SGHRS and CDR2 is YFSETQ. CDR3 sequence reads: CASSIGGSNTGELFF. CDR3 coding DNA: TGCGCCAGCAGCATAGGGGGCTCGAACACCGGGGAGCTGTTTTTT. Drawing the rest from reference TRBV5-1 and TRBJ2-2, the complete variable domain is KAGVTQTPRYLIKTRGQQVTLSCSPISGHRSVSWYQQTPGQGLQFLFEYFSETQRNKGNFPGRFSGRQFSNSRSEMNVSTLELGDSALYLCASSIGGSNTGELFFGEGSRLTVL.

The rearrangement joins TRBV25-1 to TRBJ1-2, with a tentative D call TRBD1 (5 bases). CDR1 is MGHDK and CDR2 is SYGVNS in the germline V gene. This CDR3 spans 13 amino acids. The V and J ends lost 4 bases and 8 bases respectively, with 14 bases between them. The CDR3 loop reads CASSARAGTGYTF. The CDR3 nucleotides are TGTGCCAGCAGTGCCCGGGCAGGGACGGGCTACACCTTC.

This chain joins TRBV30 and TRBJ1-1, with a possible D match to TRBD1 (6 bases). This CDR3 has 13 amino acids. Germline V CDR1 and CDR2: GTSNPN, SVGIG (reference sequence). V gave up 2 bases and J gave up 4 bases, with 11 bases separating them. The CDR3 is CAWSSGRGTEAFF. The CDR3 DNA reads TGTGCCTGGAGTAGTGGCAGGGGCACTGAAGCTTTCTTT. The full variable domain, in which reference TRBV30 and TRBJ1-1 provide the parts outside the CDR3, is SQTIHQWPATLVQPVGSPLSLECTVEGTSNPNLYWYRQAAGRGLQLLFYSVGIGQISSEVPQNLSASRPQDRQFILSSKKLLLSDSGFYLCAWSSGRGTEAFFGQGTRLTVV.

This clone was counted once. This chain joins TRBV7-2 and TRBJ2-7; TRBD2 might be the D (5 bases). This CDR3 has 13 amino acids. V was clipped by 5 bases and J by 3 bases, with 11 bases between them. Per the germline V gene, CDR1 is SGHTA and CDR2 is FQGNSA. The CDR3 region is CASSRSADYEQYF. The DNA for the CDR3 is TGTGCCAGCAGCCGATCAGCGGACTACGAGCAGTACTTC. The full variable domain, with the rest looked up from reference TRBV7-2 and TRBJ2-7, is GAGVSQSPSNKVTEKGKDVELRCDPISGHTALYWYRQSLGQGLEFLIYFQGNSAPDKSGLPSDRFSAERTGGSVSTLTIQRTQQEDSAVYLCASSRSADYEQYFGPGTRLTVT.